This section outlines one T cell receptor beta chain sequence together with its context. These data originate in a study of blood T cell repertoires in COVID-19. At the level of the study: Sites across the United States, Italy and Spain contributed samples from acute and convalescent COVID-19. T cells, B-cell-depleted T cells, or PBMCs provided the cDNA or gDNA that served as material.

In the source study's methods: Nucleated cell number was recorded as an estimate derived from reference gene primer amplification. Libraries were prepared by immunoSEQ multiplex PCR; TCRdb keeps only in-frame clonotypes and omits some of them. The V and J calls and clone size come from that table; D and trimming were worked out from the DNA. Found here are over 100,000 clones, over 70% of them singletons; the top ten hold less than 2.5%. Sequencing input: peripheral blood. The TCR was taken from a man aged 50 to 60 with active COVID-19.

The CDR3 here is CASSLFPRGRTRFF. DNA for the CDR3: TGTGCCAGCAGTTTATTCCCCCGTGGACGTACTAGGTTCTTC. This chain uses TRBV27 with TRBJ2-1, with D maybe TRBD2 (5 bases). Deletions cut 1 base from V and 15 bases from J, with 19 bases between. This CDR3 region has 14 residues. From germline, CDR1 is MNHEY and CDR2 SMNVEV (reference sequence).